The 19 T cell receptor beta chains below come from one sample, sequenced in a study of cytomegalovirus exposure and HLA in healthy donors. The PCR employed 60 Vbeta primers together with 13 Jbeta primers. Clones were read by immunoSEQ multiplex PCR, and TCRdb kept only the in-frame ones, dropping some. In the table there are 160,000 or so clones, roughly 82% of which are singletons. The sequenced sample consisted of PBMCs. The receptor source for this set is a woman in her forties or fifties in good health and CMV-seropositive.

The chain joins TRBV2 to TRBJ2-4, with a weak D call TRBD2 (5 bases). Germline loops: CDR1 SNHLY, CDR2 FYNNEI. The CDR3 covers 14 residues. V lost 6 bases and J 0 bases, leaving 9 bases between the germline ends. CDR3 bases: TGTGCCAGCAGCGTCGGACTAGCCAAAAACATTCAGTACTTC. The encoded protein is CASSVGLAKNIQYF.

The chain couples TRBV29-1 to TRBJ2-1, with 7 nucleotides matching TRBD1. Germline V gene data show CDR1 as SQVTM and CDR2 as ANQGSEA. The CDR3 has 14 amino acids. V lost 7 bases, J lost 4 bases, and 10 bases stayed unmatched. The CDR3 spells CSALLGDSYNEQFF. The CDR3, as DNA: TGCAGCGCACTACTCGGGGACAGTTACAATGAGCAGTTCTTC.

The rearrangement uses TRBV7-9 and TRBJ2-2; D not certain. CDR3 length: 11 residues. The ends were cut back, 5 bases at V and 8 bases at J, with 6 bases in the middle. Looked up from germline, CDR1 is SEHNR and CDR2 is FQNEAQ (reference sequence). This CDR3 is CASSPPGELFF. DNA for the CDR3: TGTGCCAGCAGCCCCCCTGGGGAGCTGTTTTTT.

As DNA, the CDR3 is TGTGCCAGCAGTTACTTGCAGCGGGGACACACAGATACGCAGTATTTT. Amino acid sequence: CASSYLQRGHTDTQYF. This rearrangement joins TRBV6-6 to TRBJ2-3, with D possibly matching TRBD2 (7 bases). V lost 1 base and J lost 2, with 13 bases in between. CDR1 and CDR2 from the germline V gene are MNHNY and SVGAGI (reference sequence). This CDR3 contains 16 residues.

The CDR3 bases are TGTGCCAGCAGTTTATCGGCGGGGAGACCCTACAATGAGCAGTTCTTC. Its protein product is CASSLSAGRPYNEQFF. The rearrangement joins TRBV27 to TRBJ2-1, with a possible D match to TRBD2 (6 bases). Trimming cost V 0 bases and J 2 bases, with 11 bases left between them. Germline V gives CDR1 MNHEY, CDR2 SMNVEV (reference sequence). The CDR3 spans 16 residues.

The chain uses TRBV7-9 and TRBJ1-6; D is unclear. CDR1 is SEHNR and CDR2 is FQNEAQ in the germline V gene (reference sequence). Trimming cost V 0 bases and J 10 bases, with 16 bases left between them. The CDR3 covers 16 residues. CDR3 sequence: CASSLAPSTIGSPLHF. CDR3 coding DNA: TGTGCCAGCAGCTTAGCGCCATCCACTATAGGATCACCCCTCCACTTT.

The rearrangement joins TRBV12-5 to TRBJ2-3, with 10 bases that match TRBD2. Germline CDR1 LGHNT, CDR2 FRNRAP. Losses at the gene ends were 6 bases for V and 0 bases for J; bases not matched to a gene: 12. This CDR3 spans 18 amino acids. CDR3 amino acids: CASGARASGGYSTDTQYF. The CDR3 nucleotides are TGTGCTAGTGGAGCTAGGGCTAGCGGGGGCTATAGCACAGATACGCAGTATTTT. Drawing the rest from reference TRBV12-5 and TRBJ2-3, the complete variable domain is DARVTQTPRHKVTEMGQEVTMRCQPILGHNTVFWYRQTMMQGLELLAYFRNRAPLDDSGMPKDRFSAEMPDATLATLKIQPSEPRDSAVYFCASGARASGGYSTDTQYFGPGTRLTVL.

The chain is built from TRBV6-6 and TRBJ2-7; D might be TRBD1 (5 bases). Trimming took 9 bases from V and 1 from J, leaving 10 bases between them. The germline V gene has CDR1 MNHNY and CDR2 SVGAGI (reference sequence). The CDR3 totals 12 residues. CDR3 DNA: TGTGCCAGTAAGGGGCCTTCCTACGAGCAGTACTTC. Translated: CASKGPSYEQYF.

The chain combines TRBV7-9 with TRBJ1-4, with 7 bases fitting TRBD1. Germline lookup yields CDR1 SEHNR and CDR2 FQNEAQ (reference sequence). V shed 5 bases, J shed 4 bases, and the junction held 7 bases outside the gene matches. CDR3 size: 15 residues. The CDR3 here is CASSLPGTVNEKLFF. The CDR3 nucleotides are TGTGCCAGCAGCCTTCCCGGGACAGTTAATGAAAAACTGTTTTTT.

The chain joins TRBV9 to TRBJ1-2, with D tentatively TRBD1 (5 bases). Germline CDR1 is SGDLS and CDR2 is YYNGEE. This CDR3 is 13 amino acids long. With 0 bases removed from V and 7 bases from J, the gap between germline ends came to 10 bases. The CDR3 nucleotides are TGTGCCAGCAGCGTAGACCAGGGAGGTGGCTACACCTTC. Encoded protein: CASSVDQGGGYTF. Full variable domain (remainder filled in from reference TRBV9 and TRBJ1-2): DSGVTQTPKHLITATGQRVTLRCSPRSGDLSVYWYQQSLDQGLQFLIQYYNGEERAKGNILERFSAQQFPDLHSELNLSSLELGDSALYFCASSVDQGGGYTFGSGTRLTVV.

This rearrangement joins TRBV14 to TRBJ1-2; 8 nucleotides line up with TRBD1. The V gene's germline CDR1 is SGHDN and CDR2 FVKESK. The CDR3 contains 14 residues. Germline trimming cut 4 bases from V and 7 bases from J; bases unmatched to any gene: 8. In DNA form, the CDR3 reads TGTGCCAGCAGCCGCGAATCAGGGGGCTTTGGCTACACCTTC. This encodes CASSRESGGFGYTF. The variable domain in full, completed from reference TRBV14 and TRBJ1-2, reads EAGVTQFPSHSVIEKGQTVTLRCDPISGHDNLYWYRRVMGKEIKFLLHFVKESKQDESGMPNNRFLAERTGGTYSTLKVQPAELEDSGVYFCASSRESGGFGYTFGSGTRLTVV.

Notes on this clone: This sample includes further DNA sequences coding for the same CDR3. The rearrangement uses TRBV4-2 and TRBJ1-1; no clear D. The CDR3 runs to 16 residues. From germline, CDR1 is LGHNA and CDR2 YNFKEQ. The ends were cut back, 4 bases at V and 0 bases at J, with 15 bases in the middle. This CDR3 is CASSPQAHSMNTEAFF. Here the CDR3 DNA reads TGTGCCAGCAGCCCCCAGGCTCATTCCATGAACACTGAAGCTTTCTTT.

This clone was picked up a small number of times. CDR3 DNA sequence: TGCAGCGCTCGGACTAGCTCCTACGAGCAGTACTTC. Amino acid sequence: CSARTSSYEQYF. The gene calls are TRBV29-1 and TRBJ2-7; TRBD2 aligns across 7 bases. The V gene end was trimmed by 7 bases and the J gene end by 0 bases; junction bases not matched to a gene: 3. This CDR3 has 12 residues. The germline CDR1 and CDR2 sequences are SQVTM and ANQGSEA.

This chain uses TRBV27 with TRBJ2-7; unclear D gene. The CDR3 totals 12 residues. Trimming left V 7 bases short and J 3 bases short, with 10 bases between. The V gene's germline CDR1 is MNHEY and CDR2 SMNVEV (reference sequence). The CDR3 sequence: CASIGFDYEQYF. As DNA, the CDR3 is TGTGCCAGCATTGGCTTCGACTACGAGCAGTACTTC.

The chain combines TRBV19 with TRBJ2-7; 8 bases fit TRBD1. Germline-derived CDR1 and CDR2 are LNHDA and SQIVND (reference sequence). V was pared by 7 bases and J by 1 base, with 9 bases of the junction left unmatched. The CDR3 totals 15 residues. The CDR3 bases are TGTGCCAGTACCCCGAGTACAGGGGGATCCTACGAGCAGTACTTC. Its protein product is CASTPSTGGSYEQYF.

The chain carries TRBV10-3 and TRBJ2-5; D perhaps matches TRBD2 (5 bases). This CDR3 region has 15 residues. CDR1 ENHRY and CDR2 SYGVKD come from the germline V gene. V lost 0 bases to trimming and J lost 1 base, with 9 bases between them. CDR3 loop: CAISESRARQETQYF. The CDR3 DNA reads TGTGCCATCAGTGAGTCGAGGGCTCGCCAAGAGACCCAGTACTTC.

The chain recombines TRBV27 with TRBJ2-7; weak D call: TRBD1 (6 bases). Trimming stripped 4 bases from V and 2 bases from J, with 18 bases between. The CDR3 totals 16 residues. In germline, CDR1 is MNHEY, CDR2 SMNVEV (reference sequence). The CDR3 DNA is TGTGCCAGCAGTTACACTACACGGGACATTGCCTACGAGCAGTACTTC. The encoded protein is CASSYTTRDIAYEQYF.

CDR3 nucleotide sequence: TGTGCCAGCAGCCAAAACGACAGAAATTCACCCCTCCACTTT. Translating it yields CASSQNDRNSPLHF. V gene TRBV4-2 combines with J gene TRBJ1-6; D is possibly TRBD1 (5 bases). Trimming shortened V by 2 bases and J by 7 bases, and 9 bases separated the two germline ends. Germline V CDR1 and CDR2: LGHNA, YNFKEQ. This CDR3 has 14 residues.

This chain joins TRBV7-2 and TRBJ2-1, with TRBD2 matching over 9 bases. The CDR3 length is 16 residues. Unmatched junction bases numbered 9, after V lost 5 bases and J lost 4 bases. Germline loops: CDR1 SGHTA, CDR2 FQGNSA. The CDR3 reads CASSPRGGAGYNEQFF. For the CDR3, the DNA is TGTGCCAGCAGCCCGCGCGGGGGGGCAGGGTACAATGAGCAGTTCTTC.